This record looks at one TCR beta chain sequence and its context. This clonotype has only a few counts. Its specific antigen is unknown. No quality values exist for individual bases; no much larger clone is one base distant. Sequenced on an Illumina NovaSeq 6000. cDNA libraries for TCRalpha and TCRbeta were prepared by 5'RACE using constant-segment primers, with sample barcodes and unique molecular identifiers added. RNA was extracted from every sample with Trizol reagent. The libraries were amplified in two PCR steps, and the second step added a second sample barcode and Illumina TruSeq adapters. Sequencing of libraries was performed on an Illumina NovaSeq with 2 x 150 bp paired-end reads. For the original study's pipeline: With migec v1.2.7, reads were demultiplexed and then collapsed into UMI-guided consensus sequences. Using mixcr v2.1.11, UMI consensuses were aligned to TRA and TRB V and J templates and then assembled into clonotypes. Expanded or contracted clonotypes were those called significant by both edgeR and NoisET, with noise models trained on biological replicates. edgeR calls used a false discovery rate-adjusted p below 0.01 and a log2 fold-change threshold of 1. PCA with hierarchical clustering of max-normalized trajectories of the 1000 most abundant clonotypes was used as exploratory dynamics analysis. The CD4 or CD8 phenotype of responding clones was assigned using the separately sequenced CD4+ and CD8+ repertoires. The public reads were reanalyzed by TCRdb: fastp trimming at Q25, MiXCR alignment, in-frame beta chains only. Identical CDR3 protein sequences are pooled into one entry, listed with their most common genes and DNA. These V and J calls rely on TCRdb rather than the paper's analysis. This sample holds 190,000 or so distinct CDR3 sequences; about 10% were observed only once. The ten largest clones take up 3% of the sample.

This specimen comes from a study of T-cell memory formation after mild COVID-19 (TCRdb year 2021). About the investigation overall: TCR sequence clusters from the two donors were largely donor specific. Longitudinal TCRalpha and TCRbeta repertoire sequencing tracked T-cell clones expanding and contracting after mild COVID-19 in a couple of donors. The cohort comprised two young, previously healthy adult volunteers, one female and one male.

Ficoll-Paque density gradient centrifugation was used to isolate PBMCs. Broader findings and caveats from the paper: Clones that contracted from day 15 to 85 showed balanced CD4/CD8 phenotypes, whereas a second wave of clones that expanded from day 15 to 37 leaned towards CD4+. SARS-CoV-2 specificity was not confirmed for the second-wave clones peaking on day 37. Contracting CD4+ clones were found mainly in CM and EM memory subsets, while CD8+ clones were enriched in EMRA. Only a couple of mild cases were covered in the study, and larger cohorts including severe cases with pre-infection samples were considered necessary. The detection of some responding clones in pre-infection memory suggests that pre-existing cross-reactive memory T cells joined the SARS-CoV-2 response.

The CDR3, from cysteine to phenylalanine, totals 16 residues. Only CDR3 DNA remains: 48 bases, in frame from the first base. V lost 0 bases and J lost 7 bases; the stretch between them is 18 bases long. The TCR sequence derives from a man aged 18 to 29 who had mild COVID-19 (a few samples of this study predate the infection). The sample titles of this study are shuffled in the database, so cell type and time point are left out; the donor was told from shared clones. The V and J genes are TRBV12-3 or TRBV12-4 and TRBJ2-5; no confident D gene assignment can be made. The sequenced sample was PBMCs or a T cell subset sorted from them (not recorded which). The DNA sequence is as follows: TGTGCCAGCAGTTTAGCGCAAAGGACGAAGAAAGGGACCCAGTACTTC. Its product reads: CASSLAQRTKKGTQYF.